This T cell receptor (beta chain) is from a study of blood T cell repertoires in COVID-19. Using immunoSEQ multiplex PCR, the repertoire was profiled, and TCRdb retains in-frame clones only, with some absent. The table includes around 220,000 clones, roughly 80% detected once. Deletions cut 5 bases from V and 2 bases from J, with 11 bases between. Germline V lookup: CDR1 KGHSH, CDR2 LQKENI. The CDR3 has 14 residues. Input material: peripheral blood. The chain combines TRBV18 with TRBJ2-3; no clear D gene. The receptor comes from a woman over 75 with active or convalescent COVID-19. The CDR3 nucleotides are TGTGCCAGCTCATCGATAGACTCCACAGATACGCAGTATTTT. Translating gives CASSSIDSTDTQYF.